A single sample is the source of the 8 T cell receptor beta chains below, sequenced in a study of cytomegalovirus exposure and HLA in healthy donors listed by TCRdb under 2017. The method was the immunoSEQ multiplex PCR assay. The multiplex PCR relied on a mix of 60 forward primers for TCR Vbeta segments and 13 reverse primers for TCR Jbeta segments. The table was pulled from immuneACCESS by TCRdb, which kept in-frame rearrangements only. Such tables lose some clones; where checked, under half of the loss comes from unresolved V genes, and the rest has no known cause. The sample has over 150,000 clones on record, less than 90% of them singletons. The ten largest make up 1.6% of the sample. Sequencing was done on a sample of PBMCs. These TCRs come from a man in his fifties or sixties in good health and CMV-seronegative.

This chain connects TRBV9 to TRBJ2-6; D possibly corresponds to TRBD1 (5 bases). This CDR3 is 19 amino acids long. V lost 2 bases, J lost 0 bases, and 18 bases lay in between. Germline V gene lookup returns CDR1 SGDLS and CDR2 YYNGEE. In nucleotides, the CDR3 is TGTGCCAGCAGCGTTCGACAGCCAACTCTTCTCTCTGGGGCCAACGTCCTGACTTTC. Translation gives CASSVRQPTLLSGANVLTF. Supplemented by reference TRBV9 and TRBJ2-6, the full variable domain reads DSGVTQTPKHLITATGQRVTLRCSPRSGDLSVYWYQQSLDQGLQFLIQYYNGEERAKGNILERFSAQQFPDLHSELNLSSLELGDSALYFCASSVRQPTLLSGANVLTFGAGSRLTVL.

V usage is TRBV5-8 and J usage is TRBJ2-7; tentatively, D is TRBD2 (5 bases). The germline V and J ends were trimmed by 7 bases and 2 bases, with 16 bases remaining between them. Germline lookup yields CDR1 SGHTS and CDR2 YDEGEE. This CDR3 spans 14 amino acids. In nucleotides, the CDR3 is TGTGCCAGCCGCCTTCCGGGGTTTGCCTACGAGCAGTACTTC. Translated: CASRLPGFAYEQYF.

This rearrangement joins TRBV4-2 to TRBJ2-4; D is unclear. Germline V CDR1 and CDR2: LGHNA, YNFKEQ. CDR3 length equals 12 residues. Trimming removed 3 bases at V and 8 bases at J, with 8 bases between. In DNA, the CDR3 is TGTGCCAGCAGCCAGGCCCGGGACATTCAGTACTTC. This sequence encodes CASSQARDIQYF.

The V gene is TRBV18, the J gene TRBJ1-5; 7 nucleotides agree with TRBD1. V gave up 3 bases and J gave up 4 bases; unmatched junction bases: 3. CDR1 is KGHSH and CDR2 is LQKENI in the germline V gene. This CDR3 is 14 amino acids long. The CDR3 coding sequence is TGTGCCAGCTCACCGACGACAGGGAATCAGCCCCAGCATTTT. It codes for CASSPTTGNQPQHF.

The chain is built from TRBV29-1 and TRBJ2-1, with D tentatively TRBD2 (5 bases). V lost 8 bases, J lost 4 bases, and 21 bases lay in between. This CDR3 spans 15 amino acids. Germline assignment: CDR1 SQVTM and CDR2 ANQGSEA. CDR3 residues: CSSVSLGGPYNEQFF. The CDR3 region has the DNA TGCAGCTCCGTCTCTCTAGGCGGGCCTTACAATGAGCAGTTCTTC.

The chain recombines TRBV19 with TRBJ2-5, with 10 bases lining up with TRBD1. CDR3 length equals 14 residues. Germline values: CDR1 LNHDA, CDR2 SQIVND (reference sequence). V shed 4 bases, J shed 4 bases, and the junction held 3 bases outside the gene matches. The CDR3 loop reads CASSRWTGGETQYF. For the CDR3, the DNA is TGTGCCAGTAGTAGATGGACAGGGGGAGAGACCCAGTACTTC.

The V gene is TRBV7-3, the J gene TRBJ1-2; D unresolved. The CDR3 spans 13 residues. Deletions cut 3 bases from V and 6 bases from J, with 11 bases between. Germline loops: CDR1 SGHTA, CDR2 FQGTGA. The chain's CDR3 is CASSFRSGDGYTF. The DNA for the CDR3 is TGTGCCAGCAGCTTCCGCTCCGGGGATGGCTACACCTTC.

V is TRBV7-8 and J is TRBJ2-7, with 10 bases that match TRBD2. This CDR3 comprises 15 residues. Germline V gene data show CDR1 as SGHVS and CDR2 as FQNEAQ. V shed 3 bases, J shed 0 bases, and the junction held 2 bases outside the gene matches. The CDR3 sequence is CASSFGLADSYEQYF. The CDR3 DNA reads as TGTGCCAGCAGCTTTGGACTAGCGGACTCCTACGAGCAGTACTTC.